This T cell receptor beta chain originates from a study of blood T cell repertoires in COVID-19 (dated by TCRdb to the early 2020s). With respect to the entire study: Collaborator samples came from the United States, Italy and Spain and covered acute and convalescent phases of COVID-19. The prospective study material was composed of cDNA or gDNA derived from T cells, B-cell-depleted T cells, or PBMCs. A freely available public database, intended as a resource for researchers studying the immune response to SARS-CoV-2, is where the repertoires were released. Deeply sampled blood TCRbeta repertoires from subjects exposed to, actively infected with, or recovered from COVID-19 were included in the dataset. The samples were drawn from two sources: the first 160 participants of the ongoing ImmuneRACE study, and 1,000 to 1,500 subjects contributed by 6 global collaborators. Where available, HLA class I and class II types were taken from metadata supplied by the sample provider and were not determined by assay-based typing. Sample metadata almost always included a de-identified subject ID, COVID-19 status, age in years and sex.

TCRbeta CDR3 regions were amplified from genomic DNA by means of the immunoSEQ Assay, a bias-controlled multiplex PCR. The paper's processing steps were these. Within the assay, amplification of reference gene primers was used to estimate how many nucleated cells each sample contained. To quantify the absolute abundance of each unique TCRbeta CDR3 rearrangement, sequence reads were collapsed and filtered. For each sample, productive Simpson clonality was calculated as the square root of Simpson's diversity index across productive rearrangements. The immuneACCESS repertoire file appears here via TCRdb, limited to in-frame rearrangements. These files lack a portion of the clones; in checked studies, under half of the deficit traces to unresolved V genes, and the cause of the others is not known. The V and J calls and clone size were taken over from that table, and D and trimming were inferred from the DNA. The sample includes 200,000 to 300,000 clones, with around 89% observed a single time. Approximately 4.2% of the sample comes from the top ten.

Enrolling through a virtual design, the prospective study's participants ranged in age from roughly 18 to 89 years and lived across 24 United States geographic areas. In the prospective study, cohorts were assigned on the basis of participant-reported clinical history obtained from a screening survey and a study questionnaire. For ImmuneRACE Cohort 3, a participant was defined as recovered based on two consecutive negative NP/OP PCR tests, clearance by a healthcare professional, or resolution of symptoms. Each participant in the prospective study had whole blood, serum and a nasopharyngeal or oropharyngeal swab collected by mobile phlebotomists. Over a roughly 2-month period, participants in the prospective study had the option of providing additional blood draws and questionnaires. Before DNA extraction, blood samples from the prospective study were shipped at room temperature or frozen. With regard to this clone: This receptor's antigen is unknown. One base away there is no much larger clone; base qualities are not given.

V lost 1 base and J lost 1 base, and the count of bases not matched to a germline gene is 0. Taken from the germline V gene, the CDR1 and CDR2 loops are SGHNT and YENEEA. The cysteine opens and the phenylalanine closes a CDR3 of 15 amino acids. The DNA shown is the 45-base CDR3, in frame from base 1. Overall results and qualifications from the work: Clinical and demographic metadata were provided uncurated, with the amount varying by source and participant.

This receptor was identified in a woman in her twenties or thirties who had recovered from COVID-19. The sequence links TRBV11-3 to TRBJ2-1; TRBD2 fits 8 bases in the junction. The material sequenced was PBMCs or T cells enriched from blood (not recorded which). The DNA sequence reads TGTGCCAGCAGCTTAGGACTAGCGTCCTACAATGAGCAGTTCTTC. It specifies CASSLGLASYNEQFF.